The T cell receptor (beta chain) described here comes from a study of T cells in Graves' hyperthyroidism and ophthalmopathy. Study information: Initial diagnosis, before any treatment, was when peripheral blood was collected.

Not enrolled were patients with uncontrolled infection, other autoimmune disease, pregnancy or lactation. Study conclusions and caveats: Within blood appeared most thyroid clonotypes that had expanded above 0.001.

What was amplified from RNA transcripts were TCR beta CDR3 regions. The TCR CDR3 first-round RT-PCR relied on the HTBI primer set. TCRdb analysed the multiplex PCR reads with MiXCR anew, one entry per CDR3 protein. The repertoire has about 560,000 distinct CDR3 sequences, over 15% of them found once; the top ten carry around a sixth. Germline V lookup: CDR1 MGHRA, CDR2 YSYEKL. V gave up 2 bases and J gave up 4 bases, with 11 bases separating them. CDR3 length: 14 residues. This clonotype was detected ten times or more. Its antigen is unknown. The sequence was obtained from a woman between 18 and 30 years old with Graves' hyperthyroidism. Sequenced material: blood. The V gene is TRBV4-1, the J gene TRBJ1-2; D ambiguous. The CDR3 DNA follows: TGCGCCAGCAGCCAATTCGCAGGACCCTATGGCTACACCTTC. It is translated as CASSQFAGPYGYTF.